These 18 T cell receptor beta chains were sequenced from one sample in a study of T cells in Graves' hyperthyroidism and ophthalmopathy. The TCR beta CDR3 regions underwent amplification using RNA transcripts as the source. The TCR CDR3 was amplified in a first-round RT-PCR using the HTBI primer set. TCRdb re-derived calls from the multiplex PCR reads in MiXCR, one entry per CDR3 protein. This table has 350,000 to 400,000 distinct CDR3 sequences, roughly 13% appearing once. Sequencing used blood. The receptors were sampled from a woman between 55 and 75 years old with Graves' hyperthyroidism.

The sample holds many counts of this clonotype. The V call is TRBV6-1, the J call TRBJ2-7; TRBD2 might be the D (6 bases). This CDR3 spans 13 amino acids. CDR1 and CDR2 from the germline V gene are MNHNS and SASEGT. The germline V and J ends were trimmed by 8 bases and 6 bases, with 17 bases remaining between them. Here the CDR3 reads CASGWDSGSEQYF. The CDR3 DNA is TGTGCCAGCGGCTGGGACTCGGGCTCCGAGCAGTACTTC.

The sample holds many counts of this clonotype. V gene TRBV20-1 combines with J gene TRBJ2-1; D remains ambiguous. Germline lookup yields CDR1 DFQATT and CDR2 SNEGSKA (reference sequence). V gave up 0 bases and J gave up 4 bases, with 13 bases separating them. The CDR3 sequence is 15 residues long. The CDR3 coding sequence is TGCAGTGCTAGAGAGTCGATCCTCGGGTACAATGAGCAGTTCTTC. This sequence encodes CSARESILGYNEQFF.

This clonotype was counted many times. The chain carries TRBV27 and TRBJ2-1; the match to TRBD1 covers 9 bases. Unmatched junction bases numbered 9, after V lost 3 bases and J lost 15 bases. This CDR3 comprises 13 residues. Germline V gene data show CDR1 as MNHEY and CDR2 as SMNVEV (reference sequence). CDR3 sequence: CASSFQPGQGLFF. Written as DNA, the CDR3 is TGTGCCAGCAGTTTTCAACCGGGACAGGGACTGTTCTTC.

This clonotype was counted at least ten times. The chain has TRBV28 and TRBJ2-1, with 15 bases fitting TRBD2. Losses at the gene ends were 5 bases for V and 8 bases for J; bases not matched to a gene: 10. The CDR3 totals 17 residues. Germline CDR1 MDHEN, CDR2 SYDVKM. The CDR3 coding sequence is TGTGCCAGCAGTCGACCGGGACTAGCGGGAGGAAGGGATGAGCAGTTCTTC. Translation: CASSRPGLAGGRDEQFF. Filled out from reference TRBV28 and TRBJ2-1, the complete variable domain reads DVKVTQSSRYLVKRTGEKVFLECVQDMDHENMFWYRQDPGLGLRLIYFSYDVKMKEKGDIPEGYSVSREKKERFSLILESASTNQTSMYLCASSRPGLAGGRDEQFFGPGTRLTVL.

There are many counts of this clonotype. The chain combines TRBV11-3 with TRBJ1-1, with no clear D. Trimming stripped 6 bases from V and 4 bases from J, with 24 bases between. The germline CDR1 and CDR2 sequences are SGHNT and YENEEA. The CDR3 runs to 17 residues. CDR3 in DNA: TGTGCCAGCAGTCAAGAACCGGGATCCCGGTTTAGCACTGAAGCTTTCTTT. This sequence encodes CASSQEPGSRFSTEAFF.

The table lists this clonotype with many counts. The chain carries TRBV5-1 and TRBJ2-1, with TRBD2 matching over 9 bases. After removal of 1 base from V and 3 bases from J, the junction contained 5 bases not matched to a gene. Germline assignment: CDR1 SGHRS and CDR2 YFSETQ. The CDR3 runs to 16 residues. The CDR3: CASSLLASGNYNEQFF. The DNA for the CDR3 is TGCGCCAGCAGCTTGTTGGCTAGCGGGAACTACAATGAGCAGTTCTTC.

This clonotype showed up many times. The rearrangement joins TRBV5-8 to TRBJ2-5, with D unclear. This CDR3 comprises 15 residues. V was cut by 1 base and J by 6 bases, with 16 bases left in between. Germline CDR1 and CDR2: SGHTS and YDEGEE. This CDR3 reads CASSLWSGLMQTQYF. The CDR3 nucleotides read TGTGCCAGCAGCTTGTGGTCAGGTCTAATGCAGACCCAGTACTTC.

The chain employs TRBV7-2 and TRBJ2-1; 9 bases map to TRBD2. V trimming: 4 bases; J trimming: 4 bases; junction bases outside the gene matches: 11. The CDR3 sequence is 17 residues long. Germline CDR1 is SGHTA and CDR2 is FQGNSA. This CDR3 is CASSSRQLAGLYNEQFF. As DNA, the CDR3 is TGTGCCAGCAGCTCCCGACAACTAGCGGGTCTGTACAATGAGCAGTTCTTC.

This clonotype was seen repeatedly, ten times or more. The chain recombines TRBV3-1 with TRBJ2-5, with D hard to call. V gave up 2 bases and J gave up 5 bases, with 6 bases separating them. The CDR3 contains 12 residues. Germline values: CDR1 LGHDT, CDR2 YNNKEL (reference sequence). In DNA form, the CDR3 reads TGTGCCAGCAGCCAACAATGGGAGACCCAGTACTTC. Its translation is CASSQQWETQYF.

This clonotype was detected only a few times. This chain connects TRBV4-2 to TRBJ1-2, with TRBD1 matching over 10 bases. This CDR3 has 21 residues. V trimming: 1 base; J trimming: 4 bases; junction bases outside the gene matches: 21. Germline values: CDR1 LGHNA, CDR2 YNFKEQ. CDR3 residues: CASSQAFFGTTGGFPGYGYTF. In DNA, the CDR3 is TGTGCCAGCAGCCAAGCTTTCTTCGGTACGACAGGGGGCTTTCCTGGCTATGGCTACACCTTC.

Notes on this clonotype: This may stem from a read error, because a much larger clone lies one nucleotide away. The CDR3 bases are TGCAGTGCAAGGGACAGTCGAAGCTTCTACGAGCAGTACTTC. It encodes CSARDSRSFYEQYF. V usage is TRBV20-1 and J usage is TRBJ2-7, with TRBD1 identical over 7 bases. The V gene's germline CDR1 is DFQATT and CDR2 SNEGSKA (reference sequence). The CDR3 has 14 amino acids. J gave up 3 bases and V 6 bases, and 11 bases lay outside the gene matches.

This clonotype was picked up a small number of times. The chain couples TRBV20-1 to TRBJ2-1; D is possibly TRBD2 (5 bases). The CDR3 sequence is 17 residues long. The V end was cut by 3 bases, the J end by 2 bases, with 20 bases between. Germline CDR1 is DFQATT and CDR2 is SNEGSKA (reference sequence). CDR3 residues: CSASALDKERPYNEQFF. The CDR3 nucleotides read TGCAGTGCTAGCGCACTAGACAAAGAAAGGCCCTACAATGAGCAGTTCTTC.

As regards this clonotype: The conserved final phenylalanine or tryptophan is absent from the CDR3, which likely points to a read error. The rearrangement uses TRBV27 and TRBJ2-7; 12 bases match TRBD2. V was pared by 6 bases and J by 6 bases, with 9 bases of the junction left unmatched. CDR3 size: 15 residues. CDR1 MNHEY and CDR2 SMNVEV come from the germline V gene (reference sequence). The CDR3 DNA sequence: TGTGCCAGCAGCCCCGGACTAGCGGGGACTTTCGAGCAGTACTAC. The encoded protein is CASSPGLAGTFEQYY.

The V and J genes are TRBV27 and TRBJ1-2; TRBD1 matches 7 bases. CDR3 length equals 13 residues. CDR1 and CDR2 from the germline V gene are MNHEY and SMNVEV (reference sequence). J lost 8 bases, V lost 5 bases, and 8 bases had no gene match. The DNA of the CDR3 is TGTGCCAGCAGTGGGCCAGGGGGTAGGGGCTACACCTTC. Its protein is CASSGPGGRGYTF.

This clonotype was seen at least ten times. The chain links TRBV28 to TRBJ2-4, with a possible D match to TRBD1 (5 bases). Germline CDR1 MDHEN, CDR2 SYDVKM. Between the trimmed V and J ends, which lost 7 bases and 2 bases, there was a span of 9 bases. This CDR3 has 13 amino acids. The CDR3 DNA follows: TGTGCCAGCAAAAGGGGCTCCAAAAACATTCAGTACTTC. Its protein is CASKRGSKNIQYF.

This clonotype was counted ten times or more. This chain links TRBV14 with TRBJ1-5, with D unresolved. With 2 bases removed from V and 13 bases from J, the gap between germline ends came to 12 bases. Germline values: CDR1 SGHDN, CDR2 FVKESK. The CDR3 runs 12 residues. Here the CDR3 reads CASSQYPWEQHF. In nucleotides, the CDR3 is TGTGCCAGCAGCCAATATCCGTGGGAGCAGCATTTT.

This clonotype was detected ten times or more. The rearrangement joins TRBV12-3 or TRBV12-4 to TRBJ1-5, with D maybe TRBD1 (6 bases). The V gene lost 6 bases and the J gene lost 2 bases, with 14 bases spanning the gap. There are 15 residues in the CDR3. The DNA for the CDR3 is TGTGCCAGCAGCCAGACAGGTTCTGGCAATCAGCCCCAGCATTTT. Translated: CASSQTGSGNQPQHF.

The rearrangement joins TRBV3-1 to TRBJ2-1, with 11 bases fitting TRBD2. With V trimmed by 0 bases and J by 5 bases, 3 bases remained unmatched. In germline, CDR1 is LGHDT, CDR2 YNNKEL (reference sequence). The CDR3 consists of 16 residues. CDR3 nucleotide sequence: TGTGCCAGCAGCCAAGATATGGGACTAGCGGACAATGAGCAGTTCTTC. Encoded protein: CASSQDMGLADNEQFF.